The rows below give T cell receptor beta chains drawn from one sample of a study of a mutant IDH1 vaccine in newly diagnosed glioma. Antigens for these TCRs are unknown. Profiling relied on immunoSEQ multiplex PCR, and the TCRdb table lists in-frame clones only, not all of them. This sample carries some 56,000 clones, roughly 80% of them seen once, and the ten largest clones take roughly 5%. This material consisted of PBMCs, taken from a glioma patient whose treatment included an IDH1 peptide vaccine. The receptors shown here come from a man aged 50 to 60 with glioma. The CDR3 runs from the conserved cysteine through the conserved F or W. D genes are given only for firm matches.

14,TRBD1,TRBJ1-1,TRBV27,CASTLQGGDGEAFF
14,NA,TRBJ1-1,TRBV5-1,CASSLLGGRAEAFF
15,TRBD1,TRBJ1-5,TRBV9,CASSVGTGVDQPQHF
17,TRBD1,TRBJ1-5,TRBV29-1,CSVTDGTGVRSNQPQHF
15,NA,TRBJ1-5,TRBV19,CASSTTVYSNQPQHF
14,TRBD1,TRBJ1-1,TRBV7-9,CASSFQTGTAEAFF
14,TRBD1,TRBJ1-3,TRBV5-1,CASSLGQAGNTIYF
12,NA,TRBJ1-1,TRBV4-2,CASSQEEGGRTF
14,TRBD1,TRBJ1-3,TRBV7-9,CASSRDRPGNTIYF
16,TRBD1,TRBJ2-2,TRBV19,CASSTPRGGDTGELFF
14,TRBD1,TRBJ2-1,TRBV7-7,CASSAGQGSNEQFF
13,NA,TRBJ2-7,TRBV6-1,CASSETGSYEQYF
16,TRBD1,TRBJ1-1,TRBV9,CASSSKRTGMNTEAFF
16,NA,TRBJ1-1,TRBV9,CASSVEPRLMNTEAFF
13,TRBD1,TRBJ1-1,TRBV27,CASSFRDRGHAFF
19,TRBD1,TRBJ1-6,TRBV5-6,CASSSSDRDTSSYNSPLHF
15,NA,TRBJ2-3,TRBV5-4,CASSWDGGATDTQYF
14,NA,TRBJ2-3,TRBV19,CASNPGGLTDTQYF
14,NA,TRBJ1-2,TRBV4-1,CASSQVDPAGGYTF
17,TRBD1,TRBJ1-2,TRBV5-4,CASSHRQGPSGSYGYTF
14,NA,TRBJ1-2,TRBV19,CASSIVGTNYGYTF
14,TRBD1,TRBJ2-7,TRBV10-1,CASSRGQGAYEQYF
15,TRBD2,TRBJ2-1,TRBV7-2,CASSFGTSGYNEQFF
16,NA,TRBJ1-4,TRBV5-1,CASSLEAGVANEKLFF
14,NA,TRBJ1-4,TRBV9,CASSVGGTNEKLFF
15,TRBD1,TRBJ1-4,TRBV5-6,CASSPGTGLNEKLFF
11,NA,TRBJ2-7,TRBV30,CAWSVQAGQYF
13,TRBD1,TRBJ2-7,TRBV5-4,CASSFDRGNEQYF
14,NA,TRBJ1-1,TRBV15,CATSRDRANTEAFF
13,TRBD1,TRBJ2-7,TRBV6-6,CASRTGSFYEQYF
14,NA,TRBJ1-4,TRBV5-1,CASSLEGNREKLFF
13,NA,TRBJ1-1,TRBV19,CASSGQGGTEAFF
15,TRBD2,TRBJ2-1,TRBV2,CASSDGLAPWGEQFF
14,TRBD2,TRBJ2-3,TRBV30,CAWSVSGRTDTQYF
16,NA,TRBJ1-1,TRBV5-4,CASSLVGKTMNTEAFF
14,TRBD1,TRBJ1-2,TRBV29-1,CSVGQGAPVNGYTF
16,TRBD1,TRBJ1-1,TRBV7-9,CASSLTARTGDNEAFF
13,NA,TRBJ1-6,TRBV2,CASTGSFRSPLHF
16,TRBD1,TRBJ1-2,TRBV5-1,CASSKGQALADYGYTF
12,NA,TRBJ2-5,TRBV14,CASSPTSETQYF
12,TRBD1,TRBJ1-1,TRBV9,CASSRQGVEAFF
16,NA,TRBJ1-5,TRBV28,CASSSARWSYNQPQHF
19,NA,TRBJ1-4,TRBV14,CASSRSEGTSLRSNEKLFF
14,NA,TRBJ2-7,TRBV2,CASSGGPGIYEQYF
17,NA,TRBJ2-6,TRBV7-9,CASSDGQFSSGANVLTF
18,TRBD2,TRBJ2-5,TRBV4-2,CASSQDWSGGAVKETQYF
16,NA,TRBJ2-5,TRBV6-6,CASSYSKYGAQETQYF
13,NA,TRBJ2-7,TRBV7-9,CASSRTASYEQYF